These 4 T cell receptor beta chains originate from one sample sequenced in a study of Graves' ophthalmopathy and Graves' hyperthyroidism. The authors amplified TCR beta CDR3 regions, and they did so from RNA transcripts for repertoire sequencing. The authors performed first-round RT-PCR with HTBI primers and then a second-round multiplex PCR. TCRdb re-called the multiplex PCR reads through MiXCR, storing one row per CDR3 protein. The sample shows hundreds of thousands of distinct CDR3 sequences, under 25% of them seen only once. The sample taken for sequencing was peripheral blood. The receptors were gathered from a woman between 18 and 29 years old with stable Graves' hyperthyroidism.

This clonotype was detected many times. The chain uses TRBV20-1 and TRBJ2-4, with D uncertain. CDR1 and CDR2 from the germline V gene are DFQATT and SNEGSKA (reference sequence). This CDR3 comprises 13 residues. V lost 0 bases and J 6 bases, leaving 9 bases between the germline ends. The CDR3, as DNA: TGCAGTGCTAGAGATAACAGACCAAACATTCAGTACTTC. Its protein product is CSARDNRPNIQYF.

This clonotype was seen at least ten times. J is TRBJ2-2 and V is TRBV25-1; possibly TRBD1 for D (5 bases). Germline loops: CDR1 MGHDK, CDR2 SYGVNS. With 7 bases removed from V and 3 bases from J, the gap between germline ends came to 6 bases. The length of the CDR3 is 12 residues. The CDR3 is CASKGDTGELFF. The CDR3 bases are TGTGCCAGCAAAGGGGACACCGGGGAGCTGTTTTTT.

This clonotype was recorded at least ten times. The chain couples TRBV7-2 to TRBJ1-2, with 7 bases lining up with TRBD1. The ends lost 5 bases at V and 4 bases at J; junction bases unmatched: 7. Per germline, CDR1 SGHTA and CDR2 FQGNSA. The CDR3 contains 14 residues. CDR3 sequence: CASSPGQRIYGYTF. Here the CDR3 DNA reads TGTGCCAGCAGCCCGGGACAGCGGATCTATGGCTACACCTTC.

Details on this clonotype: Compared with germline, one end of the junction differs, possibly owing to a read error. The chain couples TRBV6-4 to TRBJ2-3; 12 positions match TRBD2. The CDR3 runs 15 residues. Germline values: CDR1 MRHNA, CDR2 SNTAGT. CDR3 in amino acids: CASSATSGSTYTHYF. CDR3 in DNA: TGTGCCAGCAGTGCGACTAGCGGGAGCACATATACGCATTATTTT.